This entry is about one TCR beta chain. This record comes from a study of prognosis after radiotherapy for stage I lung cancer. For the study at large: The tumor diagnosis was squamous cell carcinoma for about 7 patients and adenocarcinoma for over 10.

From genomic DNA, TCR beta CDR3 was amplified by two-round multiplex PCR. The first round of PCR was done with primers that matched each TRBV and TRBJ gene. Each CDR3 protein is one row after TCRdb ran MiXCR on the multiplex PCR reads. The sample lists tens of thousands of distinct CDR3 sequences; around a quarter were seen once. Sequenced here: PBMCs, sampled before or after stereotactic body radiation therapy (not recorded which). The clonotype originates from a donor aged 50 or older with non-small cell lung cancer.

The CDR3 DNA reads TGTGCCATCCTTGGGGCCAACGTCCTGACTTTC. It codes for CAILGANVLTF. The genes are TRBV2 and TRBJ2-6; D uncertain. V lost 10 bases and J 3 bases, leaving 4 bases between the germline ends. From germline, CDR1 is SNHLY and CDR2 FYNNEI. The CDR3 sequence is 11 residues long.